The present TCR beta chain was sequenced within a study of cytomegalovirus exposure and HLA in healthy donors. Study-wide background: From donors who were HLA-typed, an early data release held approximately 91 million unique TCRs.

Study-wide results and caveats: Previous analysis showed most TCR beta V segments were productive about 87% or about 30% of the time. TRBV6-2, TRBV6-3 and some other V segments were excluded as indistinguishable.

13 Jbeta primers and 60 Vbeta primers were used for the PCR. Profiling relied on immunoSEQ multiplex PCR, and the TCRdb table lists in-frame clones only, not all of them. The data show over 85,000 clones, roughly 79% seen once. This CDR3 is 13 amino acids long. Germline V gene sequence: CDR1 MNHNS, CDR2 SASEGT. As for this clone: Its target is not known. An end of the junction differs from the germline gene, which may be a read error.

The sample comprised PBMCs. The origin of this receptor is a man aged 35 to 55 in good health and CMV-seronegative. V is TRBV6-1 and J is TRBJ1-3; possibly TRBD1 for D (5 bases). Written as DNA, the CDR3 is TGTGCCAGCAGTGAAGAGGTATGGGGCAGGCCGGATTTT. It yields the protein CASSEEVWGRPDF.